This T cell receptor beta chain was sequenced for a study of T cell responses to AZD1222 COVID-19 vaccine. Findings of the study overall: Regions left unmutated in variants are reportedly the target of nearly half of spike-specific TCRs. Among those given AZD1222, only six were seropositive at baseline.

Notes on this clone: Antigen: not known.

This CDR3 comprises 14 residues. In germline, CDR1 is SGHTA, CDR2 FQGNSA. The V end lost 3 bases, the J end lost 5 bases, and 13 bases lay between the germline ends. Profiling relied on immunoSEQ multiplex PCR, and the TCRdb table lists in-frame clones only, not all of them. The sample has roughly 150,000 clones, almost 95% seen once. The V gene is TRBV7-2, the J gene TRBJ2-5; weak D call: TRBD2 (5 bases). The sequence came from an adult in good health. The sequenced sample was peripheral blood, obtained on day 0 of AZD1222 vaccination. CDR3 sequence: CASSFGVGRETQYF. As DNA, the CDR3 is TGTGCCAGCAGCTTCGGGGTGGGTAGGGAGACCCAGTACTTC.